A selection of T cell receptor beta chains follows, all from one sample in a study of blood T cell repertoires in COVID-19. Clones were sequenced by immunoSEQ multiplex PCR, and TCRdb holds only the in-frame ones, with some missing. In the table there are tens of thousands of clones, around three quarters of which are singletons. Sequenced material: peripheral blood. The receptors come from a woman over 75 with acute or convalescent COVID-19. CDR3s include the opening cysteine and the closing phenylalanine or tryptophan. The D gene is left open where the match is weak. Clone size is given for some rows only: seen once, a few or many times, or a class if the clone is expanded.

size: -
V: TRBV2
length: 14
D: -
J: TRBJ1-4
DNA: TGTGCCAGCAGACGACACCCAACTAATGAAAAACTGTTTTTT
CDR3: CASRRHPTNEKLFF

size: once
V: TRBV7-4
length: 18
D: TRBD1
J: TRBJ1-3
DNA: TGTGCCAGCAGCTTATGGCGATTACAGGGGGCATTCGGAAACACCATATATTTT
CDR3: CASSLWRLQGAFGNTIYF

size: -
V: TRBV12-5
length: 13
D: -
J: TRBJ2-1
DNA: TGTGCTAGTGGTTTGGTAGATAGAGGTGAGCAGTTCTTC
CDR3: CASGLVDRGEQFF

size: -
V: TRBV9
length: 16
D: TRBD1
J: TRBJ2-7
DNA: TGTGCCAGCAGCGTAGTCCGGACAGGAAGAACCTACGAGCAGTACTTC
CDR3: CASSVVRTGRTYEQYF

size: -
V: TRBV6-7
length: 15
D: -
J: TRBJ1-2
DNA: TGTGCCAGCAGTTACGCCGCTCCAGGAAACTATGGCTACACCTTC
CDR3: CASSYAAPGNYGYTF

size: -
V: TRBV27
length: 14
D: -
J: TRBJ2-7
DNA: TGTGCCAGCAGTTTATCTAGTACTTCGTTCGCGCAGTACTTC
CDR3: CASSLSSTSFAQYF

size: -
V: TRBV7-2
length: 14
D: TRBD2
J: TRBJ2-5
DNA: TGTGCCAGCAGCTTAGCGACTAGCGGGAGATCGGGGAACTTC
CDR3: CASSLATSGRSGNF

size: -
V: TRBV27
length: 13
D: TRBD1
J: TRBJ1-2
DNA: TGTGCCAGCAGTACAGGGGCCCACTATGGCTACACCTTC
CDR3: CASSTGAHYGYTF

size: -
V: TRBV27
length: 15
D: TRBD2
J: TRBJ2-7
DNA: TGTGCCAGCAGTTTACCCGGACTAGCCTTCTACGAGCAGTACTTC
CDR3: CASSLPGLAFYEQYF

size: -
V: TRBV2
length: 14
D: -
J: TRBJ1-5
DNA: TGTGCCAGCAGTGAAGCAGGGGGATATCAGCCCCAGCATTTT
CDR3: CASSEAGGYQPQHF

size: -
V: TRBV11-3
length: 15
D: -
J: TRBJ2-1
DNA: TGTGCCAGCAGCTTAGGGACTTTAACCTACAATGAGCAGTTCTTC
CDR3: CASSLGTLTYNEQFF

size: -
V: TRBV6-5
length: 14
D: -
J: TRBJ1-5
DNA: TGTGCCAGCAGTTATCGACAGTTCAATCAGCCCCAGCATTTT
CDR3: CASSYRQFNQPQHF

size: -
V: TRBV19
length: 15
D: -
J: TRBJ2-3
DNA: TGTGCCAGTAGCCCACGAGGGTTAACAACAGATACGCAGTATTTT
CDR3: CASSPRGLTTDTQYF

size: -
V: TRBV18
length: 17
D: TRBD1
J: TRBJ2-7
DNA: TGTGCCAGCTCACCTGCCCCCGGACAGGTACGCTCCTACGAGCAGTACTTC
CDR3: CASSPAPGQVRSYEQYF

size: -
V: TRBV12-3/TRBV12-4
length: 13
D: -
J: TRBJ1-3
DNA: TGTGCCAGCACCTCCAGGGCAGGAAACACCATATATTTT
CDR3: CASTSRAGNTIYF

size: once
V: TRBV27
length: 14
D: -
J: TRBJ1-2
DNA: TGTGCCAGCACCCCACAGGCGGGGGCGTGGGGCTACACCTTC
CDR3: CASTPQAGAWGYTF

size: -
V: TRBV18
length: 16
D: TRBD1
J: TRBJ2-3
DNA: TGTGCCAGCTCACTAACACAGGGGGTTGAGACAGATACGCAGTATTTT
CDR3: CASSLTQGVETDTQYF

size: -
V: TRBV2
length: 12
D: TRBD1
J: TRBJ1-2
DNA: TGTGCCAGCAGTACAGGGGCGGAGAGCTACACCTTC
CDR3: CASSTGAESYTF

size: few
V: TRBV14
length: 14
D: -
J: TRBJ2-7
DNA: TGTGCCAGCAGCCGGGGACATAACCCCTACGAGCAGTACTTC
CDR3: CASSRGHNPYEQYF

size: -
V: TRBV7-2
length: 16
D: TRBD2
J: TRBJ2-1
DNA: TGTGCCAGCAGCTTACGGTTAGCGGGAGTCCCCAATGAGCAGTTCTTC
CDR3: CASSLRLAGVPNEQFF

size: -
V: TRBV9
length: 12
D: -
J: TRBJ2-7
DNA: TGTGCCAGCAGCGAGGACTTCTACGAGCAGTACTTC
CDR3: CASSEDFYEQYF

size: -
V: TRBV4-1
length: 15
D: -
J: TRBJ2-7
DNA: TGCGCCAGCAGCCAAGATCTGGGGGCCCCCTACGAGCAGTACTTC
CDR3: CASSQDLGAPYEQYF

size: few
V: TRBV6-5
length: 15
D: -
J: TRBJ2-3
DNA: TGTGCCAGCAGTTATAGGTTAGGAGGCACAGATACGCAGTATTTT
CDR3: CASSYRLGGTDTQYF

size: -
V: TRBV11-2
length: 13
D: TRBD1
J: TRBJ1-2
DNA: TGTGCCAGCAGCTTTGACAGGGCCTATGGCTACACCTTC
CDR3: CASSFDRAYGYTF

size: once
V: TRBV5-1
length: 16
D: TRBD1
J: TRBJ2-3
DNA: TGCGCCAGCAGCTTGGCCTCGGGGACAGGGGAGGATACGCAGTATTTT
CDR3: CASSLASGTGEDTQYF

size: -
V: TRBV4-1
length: 14
D: -
J: TRBJ1-2
DNA: TGCGCCAGCAGCCAACAGACAGTTAACTATGGCTACACCTTC
CDR3: CASSQQTVNYGYTF

size: -
V: TRBV19
length: 13
D: TRBD1
J: TRBJ1-1
DNA: TGTGCCAGTATTGACAGGGGGCGGACTGAAGCTTTCTTT
CDR3: CASIDRGRTEAFF

size: -
V: TRBV29-1
length: 12
D: -
J: TRBJ2-4
DNA: TGCAGCGTCGGGGACATGTACAACATTCAGTACTTC
CDR3: CSVGDMYNIQYF

size: -
V: TRBV3-1/TRBV3-2
length: 16
D: TRBD2
J: TRBJ2-1
DNA: TGTGCCAGCAGCCAAGAGATGCCTAGCGGCTACAATGAGCAGTTCTTC
CDR3: CASSQEMPSGYNEQFF

size: -
V: TRBV27
length: 16
D: -
J: TRBJ1-1
DNA: TGTGCCAGCAGTTTCGACAGACAAAACATGAACACTGAAGCTTTCTTT
CDR3: CASSFDRQNMNTEAFF

size: -
V: TRBV15
length: 14
D: -
J: TRBJ2-2
DNA: TGTGCCACCAGCAGAGCCCTCGTCCGCGGGGAGCTGTTTTTT
CDR3: CATSRALVRGELFF

size: few
V: TRBV30
length: 13
D: -
J: TRBJ2-2
DNA: TGTGCCTGGCAGGGTGGCGGTACCGGGGAGCTGTTTTTT
CDR3: CAWQGGGTGELFF

size: few
V: TRBV4-1
length: 16
D: TRBD2
J: TRBJ2-1
DNA: TGCGCCAGCAGCCAAGGCCCTAGCGGGGTCTACAATGAGCAGTTCTTC
CDR3: CASSQGPSGVYNEQFF

size: -
V: TRBV28
length: 15
D: -
J: TRBJ2-2
DNA: TGTGCCAGCAGTTTATCAGGGGCGCGTACCGGGGAGCTGTTTTTT
CDR3: CASSLSGARTGELFF

size: -
V: TRBV18
length: 13
D: -
J: TRBJ1-1
DNA: TGTGCCAGCTCACCACCCGGGGGTACTGAAGCTTTCTTT
CDR3: CASSPPGGTEAFF

size: few
V: TRBV3-1/TRBV3-2
length: 15
D: TRBD1
J: TRBJ1-2
DNA: TGTGCCAGCAGCCAAGACAGGGACAGACCCTATGGCTACACCTTC
CDR3: CASSQDRDRPYGYTF

size: -
V: TRBV6-5
length: 14
D: TRBD1
J: TRBJ1-1
DNA: TGTGCCAGCAGCCTACAGGGGGCGAATACTGAAGCTTTCTTT
CDR3: CASSLQGANTEAFF

size: -
V: TRBV7-8
length: 16
D: -
J: TRBJ2-2
DNA: TGTGCCAGCAGCTTAGAGGGGGCGGGGACCACCGGGGAGCTGTTTTTT
CDR3: CASSLEGAGTTGELFF

size: -
V: TRBV9
length: 13
D: -
J: TRBJ2-4
DNA: TGTGCCAGCAGCCCCGACCTGGGGGGTCTCCAGTACTTC
CDR3: CASSPDLGGLQYF

size: -
V: TRBV10-3
length: 15
D: TRBD1
J: TRBJ2-1
DNA: TGTGCCATCAACGTGGGACAGGGGGCAGGAAATGAGCAGTTCTTC
CDR3: CAINVGQGAGNEQFF

size: -
V: TRBV9
length: 15
D: -
J: TRBJ1-2
DNA: TGTGCCAGCAGCGTAGGCGTTGCACAGCCCTATGGCTACACCTTC
CDR3: CASSVGVAQPYGYTF

size: -
V: TRBV7-3
length: 14
D: -
J: TRBJ1-1
DNA: TGTGCCAGCAGCTTAATGGGGCCAGCCGGTGAAGCTTTCTTT
CDR3: CASSLMGPAGEAFF

size: few
V: TRBV2
length: 15
D: TRBD1
J: TRBJ1-3
DNA: TGTGCCAGCAGTGAAGCGACAGGGTATGGAAACACCATATATTTT
CDR3: CASSEATGYGNTIYF

size: -
V: TRBV27
length: 14
D: -
J: TRBJ2-7
DNA: TGTGCCAGCAGTTTATCGGGGGGGCGCTACGAGCAGTACTTC
CDR3: CASSLSGGRYEQYF

size: -
V: TRBV5-1
length: 14
D: -
J: TRBJ1-5
DNA: TGCGCCAGCAGCTTGGCGGGGGACGTCGCGCCCCAGCATTTT
CDR3: CASSLAGDVAPQHF

size: -
V: TRBV5-1
length: 19
D: TRBD1
J: TRBJ2-5
DNA: TGCGCCAGCAGCAAATGGACAGGGCGGTCCTCGGTTGCTCAAGAGACCCAGTACTTC
CDR3: CASSKWTGRSSVAQETQYF

size: -
V: TRBV5-6
length: 17
D: -
J: TRBJ1-4
DNA: TGTGCCAGCAGCTTCACCCCAACGGCCAGGGTTAATGAAAAACTGTTTTTT
CDR3: CASSFTPTARVNEKLFF

size: -
V: TRBV12-3/TRBV12-4
length: 13
D: -
J: TRBJ2-1
DNA: TGTGCCAGCAGTCCCAACAGCAACAATGAGCAGTTCTTC
CDR3: CASSPNSNNEQFF

size: once
V: TRBV30
length: 13
D: -
J: TRBJ1-5
DNA: TGTGCCTGGAGTGTAGAAGGAGAGCAGCCCCAGCATTTT
CDR3: CAWSVEGEQPQHF

size: -
V: TRBV29-1
length: 13
D: -
J: TRBJ1-1
DNA: TGCAGCGTTGGCATCGACATGAACACTGAAGCTTTCTTT
CDR3: CSVGIDMNTEAFF

size: once
V: TRBV6-6
length: 13
D: -
J: TRBJ1-2
DNA: TGTGCCAGCAGTGGCGGAACCGACTATGGCTACACCTTC
CDR3: CASSGGTDYGYTF

size: -
V: TRBV7-2
length: 12
D: -
J: TRBJ2-1
DNA: TGTGCCAGCAGCTTTCCCCGGAATGAGCAGTTCTTC
CDR3: CASSFPRNEQFF

size: -
V: TRBV6-2/TRBV6-3
length: 15
D: -
J: TRBJ2-3
DNA: TGTGCCAGCAGTTACACCCGGGAAAACACAGATACGCAGTATTTT
CDR3: CASSYTRENTDTQYF